This entry features one T cell receptor beta chain sequence. Its antigen is not known. The protocol was immunoSEQ multiplex PCR, while the TCRdb copy is restricted to in-frame clones and leaves out a portion. The repertoire has about 18,000 clones, about 79% of them found once; the top ten carry around 20%. This entry is derived from a study of lymphopenia after photon versus proton radiotherapy. The study, taken as a whole, reports: Post-nadir diversity loss with photons came from oligoclonal expansion, particularly CD8+ Temra cells.

The CDR3 has 15 residues. The V gene lost 4 bases and the J gene lost 0 bases, with 10 bases spanning the gap. Germline V CDR1 and CDR2: SNHLY, FYNNEI. This TCR derives from a man aged 65 to 79 with pancreatic cancer. This sequence joins TRBV2 and TRBJ2-4; tentative D call: TRBD1 (6 bases). This specimen was peripheral blood, taken from a patient treated with proton-based radiotherapy. This CDR3 reads CASSVDSLAKNIQYF. In DNA, the CDR3 is TGTGCCAGCAGTGTGGACAGCCTAGCCAAAAACATTCAGTACTTC.